This TCR beta chain was retrieved from a study of beta chain features in type 1 diabetes. Study findings and constraints: Researchers report that Type 1 diabetes patients had moderately but significantly shorter TCRB CDR3s across all four CD4+ subsets.

The sample holds a few counts of this clone. What it recognizes is unknown. Sorted CD4+ subsets: naive, central memory, regulatory, stem cell-like memory (CD45RO/CCR7/CD25/CD127/CD95/CD27 panel). The entirety of the isolated RNA underwent reverse transcription, so expressed TCRB transcripts were sequenced. The method was immunoSEQ multiplex PCR; TCRdb's version includes in-frame clones alone and lacks a portion of them. The sample holds 310,000 or so clones, approximately 15% seen once. The sequenced material came from naive CD4+ T cells from blood. The receptor was derived from a man younger than 30 with type 1 diabetes.

CDR3 sequence (DNA): TGTGCCACCAGCAGAGATCACCACACCGGGACAGATACGCAGTATTTT. Its translation is CATSRDHHTGTDTQYF. The V call is TRBV15, the J call TRBJ2-3; no definite D call. Trimming took 0 bases from V and 3 from J, leaving 13 bases between them. Germline CDR1 LNHNV, CDR2 YYDKDF (reference sequence). The CDR3 loop spans 16 amino acids.